Below, one T cell receptor (beta chain) is given with its context. The record originates from a study of shared clonotypes between healthy human individuals. Trimming took off 3 bases at V and 4 bases at J, with 10 bases between the two ends. Germline CDR1 reads MNHEY; CDR2 reads SMNVEV (reference sequence). The CDR3 has 13 residues. Original analysis: There were no quality scores in the junction-only immunoSEQ sequences, so filtering differed. This table comes from immunoSEQ multiplex PCR, and its TCRdb copy is limited to in-frame clones, with some not included. V, J and clone size derive from that table, while D and trimming were established from the DNA sequence. The data contain some 2,500,000 clones, 85% to 95% of them seen just once; the ten biggest clones take up roughly 0.34%. Those who donated, Caucasian adults without exception, all lived in Nashville, Tennessee. Researchers partitioned CD4+ cells into CD45RA+ naive and CD45RA-negative memory subsets.

Sequencing was done on a sample of naive CD4+ T cells from PBMCs. Subset specified: CD45RA+ positively selected. The chain carries TRBV27 and TRBJ2-7; D is ambiguous. This clonotype originated in a man aged 18 to 30 in good health. Some clones in this sample may be carry-over from other donors' samples. CDR3 DNA sequence: TGTGCCAGCAGTTTCAGGTTAGGGTACGAGCAGTACTTC. Amino acids: CASSFRLGYEQYF.